This T cell receptor (beta chain) was found in a study of CD8 T cells in Susac syndrome. Random hexamers were used to reverse transcribe an amount of about 0.5 to 1 ug RNA. Multiplex PCR with immunoSEQ amplified the TCR beta CDR3 across 54 Vbeta and 13 Jbeta. Via MiXCR, TCRdb re-called the immunoSEQ multiplex PCR reads, giving one row per CDR3 protein. The sample includes more than 120,000 distinct CDR3 sequences, around 94% seen only once; the top ten take around 0.08%. V was cut by 5 bases and J by 0 bases, with 16 bases left in between. This CDR3 has 16 residues. The chain is built from TRBV12-3 or TRBV12-4 and TRBJ1-2; D uncertain. The sequence derives from a human donor in good health. The source material was CD4+ T cells from PBMCs. Here the CDR3 DNA reads TGTGCCAGCAGTCCCCTTGGGAGACGAGCTAACTATGGCTACACCTTC. This sequence encodes CASSPLGRRANYGYTF.